This T cell receptor (beta chain) was recorded in a study of shared clonotypes between healthy human individuals. Study details: Each donor's CD8 memory used one plate, CD8 naive two, each CD4 subset three.

Broader study findings: Researchers found naive subsets generally carried larger estimated richness than memory subsets.

Trimming cost V 8 bases and J 8 bases, with 9 bases left between them. Germline loops: CDR1 MNHEY, CDR2 SMNVEV (reference sequence). CDR3 length: 10 residues. Comments on this clone: As yet, its antigen is unknown.

The method was immunoSEQ multiplex PCR; TCRdb's version includes in-frame clones alone and lacks a portion of them. The table lists about 2.4 million clones, 93% of them singletons. This clonotype was obtained from a man aged 18 to 30 in good health. Some clones in this sample may be carry-over from other donors' samples. This chain uses TRBV27 with TRBJ1-2; D gene ambiguous. The sample consisted of naive CD4+ T cells from PBMCs. The subset here: CD45RA+ positively selected. CDR3 residues: CASRREGYTF. DNA of the CDR3: TGTGCCAGCCGGCGGGAGGGCTACACCTTC.